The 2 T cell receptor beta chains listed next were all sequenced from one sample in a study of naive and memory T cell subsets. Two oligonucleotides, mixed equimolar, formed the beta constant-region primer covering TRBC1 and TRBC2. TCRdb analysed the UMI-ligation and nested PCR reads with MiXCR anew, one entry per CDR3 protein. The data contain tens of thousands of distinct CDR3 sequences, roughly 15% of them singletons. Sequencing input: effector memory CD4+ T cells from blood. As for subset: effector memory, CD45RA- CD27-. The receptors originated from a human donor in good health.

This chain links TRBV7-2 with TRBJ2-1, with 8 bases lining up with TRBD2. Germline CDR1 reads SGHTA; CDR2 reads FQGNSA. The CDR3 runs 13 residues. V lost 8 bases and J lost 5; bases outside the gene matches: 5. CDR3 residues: CASRLAWDNEQFF. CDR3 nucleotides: TGTGCCAGCCGACTAGCGTGGGACAATGAGCAGTTCTTC.

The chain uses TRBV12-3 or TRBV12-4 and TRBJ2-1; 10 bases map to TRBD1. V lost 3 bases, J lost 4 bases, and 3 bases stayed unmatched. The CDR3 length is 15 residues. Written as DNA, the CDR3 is TGTGCCAGCAGTTTTGACAGGGGGCTTTACAATGAGCAGTTCTTC. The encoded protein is CASSFDRGLYNEQFF.